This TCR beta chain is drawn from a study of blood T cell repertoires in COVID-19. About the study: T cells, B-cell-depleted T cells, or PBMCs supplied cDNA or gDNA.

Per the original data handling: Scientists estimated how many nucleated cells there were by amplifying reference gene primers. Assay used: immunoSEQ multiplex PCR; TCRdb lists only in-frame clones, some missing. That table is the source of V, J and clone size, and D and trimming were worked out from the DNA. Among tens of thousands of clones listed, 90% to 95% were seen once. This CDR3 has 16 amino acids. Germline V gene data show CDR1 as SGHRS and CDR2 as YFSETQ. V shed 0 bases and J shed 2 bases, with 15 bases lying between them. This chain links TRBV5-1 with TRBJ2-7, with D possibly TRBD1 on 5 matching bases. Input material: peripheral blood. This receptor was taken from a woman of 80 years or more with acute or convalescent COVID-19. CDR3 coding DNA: TGCGCCAGCAGCTTGGCCCAAGGGGCTAGGCCCTACGAGCAGTACTTC. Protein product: CASSLAQGARPYEQYF.